This T cell receptor (beta chain) was profiled in a study of T-cell reconstitution after alpha-beta-depleted transplantation in children. Findings and limits, study-wide: In some patients, recipient T cells and intrathymic progenitors surviving conditioning explained high day-60 diversity. Newly made T cells mostly supplied T-cell counts and diversity one year after transplant. Alpha-beta T cells present about two months after transplant were reported to originate from several hundred expanded graft clones.

V was pared by 6 bases and J by 0 bases, with 11 bases between. Germline CDR1 is ENHRY and CDR2 is SYGVKD. The CDR3 has 15 residues. This clonotype showed up many times. Its specificity is not known. Unique molecular identifiers tagged the TCRbeta library. MiXCR, run by TCRdb on the PCR reads, gives a single entry per CDR3 protein. The profile shows roughly 76,000 distinct CDR3 sequences, about a tenth of them singletons. The rearrangement joins TRBV10-3 to TRBJ1-4; weak D call: TRBD1 (6 bases). Specimen: PBMCs, collected before TCRalphabeta/CD19-depleted stem cell transplant. This TCR was sampled from a boy between 5 and 17 years old with acute myeloid leukemia, due to receive a stem cell transplant. CDR3 coding DNA: TGTGCCATCAGAAGGACAGACGCAACTAATGAAAAACTGTTTTTT. This codes for CAIRRTDATNEKLFF.